These 8 T cell receptor beta chains originate from one sample sequenced in a study of T cell changes during pregnancy in multiple sclerosis. Measured with immunoSEQ multiplex PCR; TCRdb has only the in-frame clones, and not every one. Among some 60,000 clones listed, 91% were seen once. This material consisted of peripheral blood, taken after pregnancy. These receptors were collected from a female donor in good health, enrolled as a control in a pregnancy study.

CDR3 sequence (DNA): TGCGCCAGCAGCTTGGCTAGTCAGGGGGTGGGAGAGCAGTTCTTC. It codes for CASSLASQGVGEQFF. The chain employs TRBV5-1 and TRBJ2-1, with 7 positions matching TRBD1. The CDR3 is made up of 15 amino acids. V gave up 0 bases and J gave up 10 bases; unmatched junction bases: 10. In germline, CDR1 is SGHRS, CDR2 YFSETQ. Combining the CDR3 with reference TRBV5-1 and TRBJ2-1 gives the whole variable domain KAGVTQTPRYLIKTRGQQVTLSCSPISGHRSVSWYQQTPGQGLQFLFEYFSETQRNKGNFPGRFSGRQFSNSRSEMNVSTLELGDSALYLCASSLASQGVGEQFFGPGTRLTVL.

The genes are TRBV14 and TRBJ2-1; the D is unclear. Germline CDR1 SGHDN, CDR2 FVKESK. Between the trimmed V and J ends, which lost 0 bases and 9 bases, there was a span of 9 bases. The CDR3 length is 13 residues. CDR3 sequence reads: CASSQDRVGEQFF. CDR3 nucleotides: TGTGCCAGCAGCCAAGATCGGGTGGGTGAGCAGTTCTTC.

This chain links TRBV27 with TRBJ1-6; 8 nucleotides match TRBD1. V was pared by 3 bases and J by 10 bases, with 11 bases of the junction left unmatched. Germline V gene lookup returns CDR1 MNHEY and CDR2 SMNVEV (reference sequence). CDR3 length: 16 amino acids. CDR3 coding DNA: TGTGCCAGCAGTTTGCTCGGACAGGGAGTATGGTCACCCCTCCACTTT. Translated, it gives CASSLLGQGVWSPLHF.

This clone is a singleton in its sample. The chain recombines TRBV28 with TRBJ2-3; 7 bases are a match to TRBD1. V lost 3 bases, J lost 6 bases, and 18 bases stayed unmatched. The CDR3 runs 18 residues. Per germline, CDR1 MDHEN and CDR2 SYDVKM. The CDR3 bases are TGTGCCAGCAGTTTGAGACAGGGAAAAGCGTTTGGTTCGGATACGCAGTATTTT. The encoded protein is CASSLRQGKAFGSDTQYF.

V gene TRBV4-2 combines with J gene TRBJ1-1; D is unresolved. Trimming took 4 bases from V and 4 from J, leaving 13 bases between them. CDR1 and CDR2 from the germline V gene are LGHNA and YNFKEQ. CDR3 length equals 14 residues. The CDR3 loop reads CASSPGSGRTEAFF. CDR3 nucleotide sequence: TGTGCCAGCAGCCCGGGGAGCGGACGCACTGAAGCTTTCTTT.

The V and J genes are TRBV25-1 and TRBJ1-2; a possible D gene is TRBD1 (6 bases). V lost 0 bases and J 3 bases, leaving 11 bases between the germline ends. This CDR3 has 15 amino acids. Germline-derived CDR1 and CDR2 are MGHDK and SYGVNS. CDR3 bases: TGTGCCAGCAGTGAATATGGGAACAGGGACTATGGCTACACCTTC. Translated, it gives CASSEYGNRDYGYTF.

CDR3: CASSQGRGSTDTQYF. The CDR3 DNA is TGCGCCAGCAGCCAAGGAAGGGGGAGTACAGATACGCAGTATTTT. V usage is TRBV4-3 and J usage is TRBJ2-3; the D gene is possibly TRBD1 (6 bases). The germline V gene encodes CDR1 LGHNA and CDR2 YSLEER. The CDR3 spans 15 residues. V shed 1 base and J shed 3 bases, with 11 bases lying between them.

The gene calls are TRBV2 and TRBJ2-7; D uncertain. Germline CDR1 and CDR2: SNHLY and FYNNEI. V was shortened by 2 bases and J by 4 bases, with 6 bases between the two germline ends. The CDR3 totals 12 residues. The CDR3 DNA sequence: TGTGCCAGCAGTGAACGGAGTTACGAGCAGTACTTC. Its protein product is CASSERSYEQYF. Combining the CDR3 with reference TRBV2 and TRBJ2-7 gives the whole variable domain EPEVTQTPSHQVTQMGQEVILRCVPISNHLYFYWYRQILGQKVEFLVSFYNNEISEKSEIFDDQFSVERPDGSNFTLKIRSTKLEDSAMYFCASSERSYEQYFGPGTRLTVT.